Listed here are 30 T cell receptor beta chains from one sample, sequenced in a study of blood T cell repertoires in COVID-19 (dated by TCRdb to the early 2020s). The receptor library was made with the immunoSEQ multiplex PCR assay. TCRdb carries this immuneACCESS record with in-frame sequences only. Its versions omit some clonotypes, under half of them owing to an unresolved V gene in the studies checked, with the rest unexplained. In this sample the table shows approximately 97,000 clones, approximately 86% of which occur a single time. Around 2% of the sample comes from the top ten. The sequenced material came from peripheral blood. The receptor source for this set is a man aged 50-60 years with COVID-19, enrolled during active disease.

The chain has TRBV10-2 and TRBJ1-5; D is possibly TRBD1 (5 bases). The CDR3 covers 17 residues. Germline assignment: CDR1 WSHSY and CDR2 SAAADI. V was cut by 6 bases and J by 3 bases, with 21 bases left in between. DNA of the CDR3: TGCGCCAGCAGCCTTTCCACCTCTCCGGGGGACAATCAGCCCCAGCATTTT. Its translation is CASSLSTSPGDNQPQHF.

The chain joins TRBV10-3 to TRBJ1-3, with a tentative D call TRBD1 (5 bases). V was clipped by 11 bases and J by 0 bases, with 11 bases between them. The CDR3 has 13 amino acids. Per the germline V gene, CDR1 is ENHRY and CDR2 is SYGVKD. The CDR3 nucleotides are TGTGCCTACTCTACAGGCTCTGGAAACACCATATATTTT. Translating gives CAYSTGSGNTIYF.

This chain uses TRBV15 with TRBJ2-7; 8 nucleotides agree with TRBD1. CDR3 length: 15 amino acids. V shed 2 bases, J shed 2 bases, and the junction held 5 bases outside the gene matches. Germline assignment: CDR1 LNHNV and CDR2 YYDKDF (reference sequence). CDR3 DNA sequence: TGTGCCACCAGCAGAAGACAGGGGAACGCCTACGAGCAGTACTTC. Translation gives CATSRRQGNAYEQYF.

This chain links TRBV20-1 with TRBJ1-4; a weak D match, TRBD1 (5 bases). The CDR3 consists of 14 residues. The V end lost 3 bases, the J end lost 7 bases, and 15 bases lay between the germline ends. Looked up from germline, CDR1 is DFQATT and CDR2 is SNEGSKA (reference sequence). CDR3 sequence: CSASSWGDPEKLFF. The CDR3 region has the DNA TGCAGTGCTAGTTCTTGGGGCGATCCTGAAAAACTGTTTTTT.

The chain links TRBV4-1 to TRBJ2-1; TRBD2 matches 7 bases. The CDR3 contains 14 residues. Germline V gives CDR1 MGHRA, CDR2 YSYEKL. The V gene end was trimmed by 7 bases and the J gene end by 8 bases; junction bases not matched to a gene: 11. The CDR3 nucleotides are TGCGCCAGCACCTCTTTGGTTGGGGGGGATGAGCAGTTCTTC. It yields the protein CASTSLVGGDEQFF.

The chain combines TRBV28 with TRBJ2-3; no clear D. The CDR3 loop spans 12 amino acids. Trimming left V 2 bases short and J 7 bases short, with 7 bases between. Germline CDR1 and CDR2: MDHEN and SYDVKM. The CDR3 sequence is CASSLRSHTQYF. The CDR3 region has the DNA TGTGCCAGCAGTTTACGGTCCCATACGCAGTATTTT.

Worth noting for this clone: Distinct nucleotide sequences in the sample also encode this CDR3. The gene calls are TRBV18 and TRBJ2-7; 10 bases match TRBD1. Germline CDR1 KGHSH, CDR2 LQKENI. J was trimmed by 7 bases and V by 3 bases; bases with no gene match: 6. This CDR3 has 14 residues. The CDR3 DNA reads TGTGCCAGCTCACCGAGACAGGGGGCGGGAGAGCAGTACTTC. This gives the protein CASSPRQGAGEQYF.

J is TRBJ1-5 and V is TRBV19; D may be TRBD1 (6 bases). The CDR3 has 15 amino acids. Per the germline V gene, CDR1 is LNHDA and CDR2 is SQIVND (reference sequence). Trimming left V 4 bases short and J 6 bases short, with 16 bases between. DNA of the CDR3: TGTGCCAGTAGTAAACCCCAGGACAGTTTTCAGCCCCAGCATTTT. It encodes CASSKPQDSFQPQHF.

The chain recombines TRBV7-2 with TRBJ1-5; TRBD1 agrees at 8 bases. Per the germline V gene, CDR1 is SGHTA and CDR2 is FQGNSA. The CDR3 totals 18 residues. V trimming: 2 bases; J trimming: 4 bases; junction bases outside the gene matches: 13. In nucleotides, the CDR3 is TGTGCCAGCAGCTTACTTGGTCAGGGGGCAAGTAGGAATCAGCCCCAGCATTTT. Encoded protein: CASSLLGQGASRNQPQHF.

The J gene is TRBJ1-2, the V gene TRBV18; 7 bases align to TRBD1. The CDR3 has 14 amino acids. Trimming cost V 3 bases and J 6 bases; bases outside gene matches: 7. Germline-derived CDR1 and CDR2 are KGHSH and LQKENI. This CDR3 is CASSPGTAFDGYTF. DNA of the CDR3: TGTGCCAGCTCACCCGGGACAGCCTTCGATGGCTACACCTTC.

J is TRBJ1-2 and V is TRBV15, with TRBD1 matching over 7 bases. In germline, CDR1 is LNHNV, CDR2 YYDKDF (reference sequence). This CDR3 is 14 amino acids long. V trimming: 6 bases; J trimming: 0 bases; junction bases outside the gene matches: 4. The CDR3 spells CATSEQGPNYGYTF. The DNA for the CDR3 is TGTGCCACCAGTGAACAGGGGCCTAACTATGGCTACACCTTC.

V usage is TRBV6-5 and J usage is TRBJ1-1; 8 nucleotides line up with TRBD1. The CDR3 runs 15 residues. The germline CDR1 and CDR2 sequences are MNHEY and SVGAGI. Germline trimming cut 6 bases from V and 4 bases from J; bases unmatched to any gene: 10. CDR3 coding DNA: TGTGCCAGCAGCGTAAGACAGGGGCGGAGCACTGAAGCTTTCTTT. Its protein is CASSVRQGRSTEAFF.

This chain uses TRBV11-2 with TRBJ2-5; 7 bases align to TRBD1. Germline-derived CDR1 and CDR2 are SGHAT and FQNNGV. The CDR3 contains 14 residues. The V and J ends lost 2 bases and 7 bases, in that order; junction bases with no gene match: 7. The CDR3 DNA reads as TGTGCCAGCAGCTTAACACAGGGGCTCGGGACCCAGTACTTC. Amino acid sequence: CASSLTQGLGTQYF.

The chain combines TRBV28 with TRBJ1-6; D gene unclear. The CDR3 contains 11 residues. CDR1 is MDHEN, CDR2 SYDVKM, per germline. The V end lost 6 bases, the J end lost 6 bases, and 3 bases lay between the germline ends. The CDR3 protein is CASRSNSPLHF. The DNA for the CDR3 is TGTGCCAGCAGGAGTAATTCACCCCTCCACTTT.

The chain employs TRBV18 and TRBJ2-3, with D perhaps TRBD1 (6 bases). This CDR3 region has 15 residues. Germline V gene data show CDR1 as KGHSH and CDR2 as LQKENI. The V end lost 3 bases, the J end lost 2 bases, and 12 bases lay between the germline ends. DNA of the CDR3: TGTGCCAGCTCACCTCCAGGGGTTGACACAGATACGCAGTATTTT. Its protein product is CASSPPGVDTDTQYF.

The chain has TRBV28 and TRBJ1-4; D gene unclear. Trimming removed 2 bases from V and 7 bases from J, with 14 bases in between. In germline, CDR1 is MDHEN, CDR2 SYDVKM. The CDR3 spans 15 residues. The CDR3 DNA reads as TGTGCCAGCAGTTTACCTCTTGGCGGAAGTGAAAAACTGTTTTTT. It yields the protein CASSLPLGGSEKLFF.

Turning to this clone: Sequence at one end of the junction differs from germline and may be a read error. The genes are TRBV7-7 and TRBJ2-1; 7 nucleotides line up with TRBD2. This CDR3 has 18 amino acids. The V gene's germline CDR1 is SSHAT and CDR2 FNYEAQ (reference sequence). The CDR3 DNA follows: TGTGCTAGCAGCACTGACCCGGCTAGCGGTAGACTATACAATGAGCAGTTCTTC. Its translation: CASSTDPASGRLYNEQFF.

CDR3 residues: CASSSDRGLSYGYTF. CDR3 nucleotides: TGTGCCAGTAGTTCCGACAGGGGGCTTTCCTATGGCTACACCTTC. This rearrangement joins TRBV19 to TRBJ1-2, with TRBD1 identical over 10 bases. The CDR3 consists of 15 residues. Germline V CDR1 and CDR2: LNHDA, SQIVND (reference sequence). Germline trimming cut 5 bases from V and 4 bases from J; bases unmatched to any gene: 7.

V is TRBV2 and J is TRBJ2-2; D might be TRBD2 (6 bases). The V gene's germline CDR1 is SNHLY and CDR2 FYNNEI. This CDR3 has 16 amino acids. The ends were cut back, 1 base at V and 3 bases at J, with 12 bases in the middle. This chain's CDR3 is CASSEVGREDTGELFF. CDR3 DNA: TGTGCCAGCAGTGAAGTAGGAAGGGAGGACACCGGGGAGCTGTTTTTT.

The V call is TRBV6-5, the J call TRBJ2-2; possibly TRBD2 for D (6 bases). There are 16 residues in the CDR3. Germline V lookup: CDR1 MNHEY, CDR2 SVGAGI. The germline V and J ends were trimmed by 0 bases and 4 bases, with 12 bases remaining between them. The CDR3 coding sequence is TGTGCCAGCAGTTACTCCGGCGGGGTCGGCACCGGGGAGCTGTTTTTT. Residues: CASSYSGGVGTGELFF.

This chain joins TRBV3-1 (or the pseudogene TRBV3-2) and TRBJ2-1, with 11 positions matching TRBD2. V was clipped by 2 bases and J by 7 bases; unmatched bases: 7. Germline CDR1 is LGHDT and CDR2 is YNNKEL (reference sequence). The CDR3 is made up of 16 amino acids. DNA of the CDR3: TGTGCCAGCAGCCAATGGGTAGCGGGGGGGCGAAATGAGCAGTTCTTC. It translates to CASSQWVAGGRNEQFF.

This sequence joins TRBV18 and TRBJ1-6, with D possibly TRBD1 on 6 matching bases. This CDR3 has 18 amino acids. The germline gives CDR1 KGHSH, CDR2 LQKENI. V shed 3 bases and J shed 5 bases, with 20 bases lying between them. The CDR3 loop reads CASSPRTAYLTDNSPLHF. In DNA, the CDR3 is TGTGCCAGCTCACCCCGGACAGCCTACCTCACGGATAATTCACCCCTCCACTTT.

The chain carries TRBV6-5 and TRBJ1-6; 7 bases fit TRBD1. After removal of 5 bases from V and 7 bases from J, the junction contained 8 bases not matched to a gene. Germline CDR1 MNHEY, CDR2 SVGAGI. CDR3 length: 15 amino acids. DNA of the CDR3: TGTGCCAGCAGTCGAAAGGGACAGCCAAATTCACCCCTCCACTTT. As protein: CASSRKGQPNSPLHF.

The chain recombines TRBV4-1 with TRBJ1-5; possibly TRBD1 for D (5 bases). The V gene lost 4 bases and the J gene lost 4 bases, with 8 bases spanning the gap. This CDR3 region has 13 residues. Germline V gene sequence: CDR1 MGHRA, CDR2 YSYEKL. The CDR3 sequence: CASSPGQNQPQHF. The CDR3 nucleotides are TGCGCCAGCAGCCCCGGACAAAATCAGCCCCAGCATTTT.

This chain uses TRBV4-3 with TRBJ2-3, with D possibly TRBD2 on 5 matching bases. Between the trimmed V and J ends, which lost 0 bases and 1 base, there was a span of 11 bases. CDR3 length: 16 amino acids. The germline CDR1 and CDR2 sequences are LGHNA and YSLEER. This chain's CDR3 is CASSQDLVRGTDTQYF. DNA for the CDR3: TGCGCCAGCAGCCAAGATCTGGTGAGGGGCACAGATACGCAGTATTTT.

J is TRBJ2-7 and V is TRBV11-2; no reliable D call. The V end lost 2 bases, the J end lost 3 bases, and 14 bases lay between the germline ends. This CDR3 has 15 amino acids. Germline values: CDR1 SGHAT, CDR2 FQNNGV. As DNA, the CDR3 is TGTGCCAGCAGCTTAAACACCTTAGCCGGCTACGAGCAGTACTTC. This gives the protein CASSLNTLAGYEQYF.

This chain links TRBV6-1 with TRBJ2-7; possible D gene TRBD2, 6 bases. This CDR3 is 14 amino acids long. V was pared by 2 bases and J by 0 bases, with 8 bases between. Per the germline V gene, CDR1 is MNHNS and CDR2 is SASEGT. The CDR3 bases are TGTGCCAGCAGTGAATACGGGAGCTCCTACGAGCAGTACTTC. It specifies CASSEYGSSYEQYF.

This clone is a singleton in its sample. The rearrangement uses TRBV24-1 and TRBJ2-7; 9 positions match TRBD1. This CDR3 is built from 14 residues. The germline V gene encodes CDR1 KGHDR and CDR2 SFDVKD. Unmatched junction bases numbered 2, after V lost 4 bases and J lost 2 bases. The CDR3 region is CATSERTGAYEQYF. The CDR3 DNA reads TGTGCCACCAGTGAACGGACAGGGGCCTACGAGCAGTACTTC.

V usage is TRBV19 and J usage is TRBJ1-4, with unresolved D. Trimming removed 8 bases at V and 7 bases at J, with 14 bases between. Germline V gene data show CDR1 as LNHDA and CDR2 as SQIVND (reference sequence). The CDR3 is 13 residues long. In DNA form, the CDR3 reads TGTGCCAGTGGGCAACGGAGGCGTGAAAAACTGTTTTTT. Its translation: CASGQRRREKLFF.

The V and J genes are TRBV19 and TRBJ1-6; 9 nucleotides align to TRBD1. Trimming took 5 bases from V and 9 from J; bases not matched to a gene: 5. The CDR3 runs to 14 residues. Per germline, CDR1 LNHDA and CDR2 SQIVND (reference sequence). The DNA of the CDR3 is TGTGCCAGTAGTCCCGGACAGGGGCCTTCACCCCTCCACTTT. Translation: CASSPGQGPSPLHF. Variable domain in full (rest from reference TRBV19 and TRBJ1-6): DGGITQSPKYLFRKEGQNVTLSCEQNLNHDAMYWYRQDPGQGLRLIYYSQIVNDFQKGDIAEGYSVSREKKESFPLTVTSAQKNPTAFYLCASSPGQGPSPLHFGNGTRLTVT.